Listed here is a single T cell receptor beta chain. What it binds is unknown. This sample is part of a study of cytomegalovirus exposure and HLA in healthy donors. The PCR had 60 Vbeta and 13 Jbeta primers. The repertoire was sequenced with immunoSEQ multiplex PCR; TCRdb's copy has only in-frame clones and lacks some. This sample has approximately 110,000 clones, with roughly three quarters found just once. Study-wide results and limits: In a later analysis, HLA-associated beta chains showed higher expansion and lower generation probabilities than comparable chains. The only immune exposure information that was available was CMV serostatus.

Material: PBMCs. The TCR originated in a man aged 30 to 39 in good health and CMV-seronegative.

CDR3 nucleotides: TGCGCCAGCAGCCAAGTACGAGGAGGGGGCAACACTGAAGCTTTCTTT. This translates into CASSQVRGGGNTEAFF. J is TRBJ1-1 and V is TRBV4-3, with 7 bases matching TRBD1. J was trimmed by 2 bases and V by 1 base; bases with no gene match: 7. The CDR3 sequence is 16 residues long. The germline CDR1 and CDR2 sequences are LGHNA and YSLEER.